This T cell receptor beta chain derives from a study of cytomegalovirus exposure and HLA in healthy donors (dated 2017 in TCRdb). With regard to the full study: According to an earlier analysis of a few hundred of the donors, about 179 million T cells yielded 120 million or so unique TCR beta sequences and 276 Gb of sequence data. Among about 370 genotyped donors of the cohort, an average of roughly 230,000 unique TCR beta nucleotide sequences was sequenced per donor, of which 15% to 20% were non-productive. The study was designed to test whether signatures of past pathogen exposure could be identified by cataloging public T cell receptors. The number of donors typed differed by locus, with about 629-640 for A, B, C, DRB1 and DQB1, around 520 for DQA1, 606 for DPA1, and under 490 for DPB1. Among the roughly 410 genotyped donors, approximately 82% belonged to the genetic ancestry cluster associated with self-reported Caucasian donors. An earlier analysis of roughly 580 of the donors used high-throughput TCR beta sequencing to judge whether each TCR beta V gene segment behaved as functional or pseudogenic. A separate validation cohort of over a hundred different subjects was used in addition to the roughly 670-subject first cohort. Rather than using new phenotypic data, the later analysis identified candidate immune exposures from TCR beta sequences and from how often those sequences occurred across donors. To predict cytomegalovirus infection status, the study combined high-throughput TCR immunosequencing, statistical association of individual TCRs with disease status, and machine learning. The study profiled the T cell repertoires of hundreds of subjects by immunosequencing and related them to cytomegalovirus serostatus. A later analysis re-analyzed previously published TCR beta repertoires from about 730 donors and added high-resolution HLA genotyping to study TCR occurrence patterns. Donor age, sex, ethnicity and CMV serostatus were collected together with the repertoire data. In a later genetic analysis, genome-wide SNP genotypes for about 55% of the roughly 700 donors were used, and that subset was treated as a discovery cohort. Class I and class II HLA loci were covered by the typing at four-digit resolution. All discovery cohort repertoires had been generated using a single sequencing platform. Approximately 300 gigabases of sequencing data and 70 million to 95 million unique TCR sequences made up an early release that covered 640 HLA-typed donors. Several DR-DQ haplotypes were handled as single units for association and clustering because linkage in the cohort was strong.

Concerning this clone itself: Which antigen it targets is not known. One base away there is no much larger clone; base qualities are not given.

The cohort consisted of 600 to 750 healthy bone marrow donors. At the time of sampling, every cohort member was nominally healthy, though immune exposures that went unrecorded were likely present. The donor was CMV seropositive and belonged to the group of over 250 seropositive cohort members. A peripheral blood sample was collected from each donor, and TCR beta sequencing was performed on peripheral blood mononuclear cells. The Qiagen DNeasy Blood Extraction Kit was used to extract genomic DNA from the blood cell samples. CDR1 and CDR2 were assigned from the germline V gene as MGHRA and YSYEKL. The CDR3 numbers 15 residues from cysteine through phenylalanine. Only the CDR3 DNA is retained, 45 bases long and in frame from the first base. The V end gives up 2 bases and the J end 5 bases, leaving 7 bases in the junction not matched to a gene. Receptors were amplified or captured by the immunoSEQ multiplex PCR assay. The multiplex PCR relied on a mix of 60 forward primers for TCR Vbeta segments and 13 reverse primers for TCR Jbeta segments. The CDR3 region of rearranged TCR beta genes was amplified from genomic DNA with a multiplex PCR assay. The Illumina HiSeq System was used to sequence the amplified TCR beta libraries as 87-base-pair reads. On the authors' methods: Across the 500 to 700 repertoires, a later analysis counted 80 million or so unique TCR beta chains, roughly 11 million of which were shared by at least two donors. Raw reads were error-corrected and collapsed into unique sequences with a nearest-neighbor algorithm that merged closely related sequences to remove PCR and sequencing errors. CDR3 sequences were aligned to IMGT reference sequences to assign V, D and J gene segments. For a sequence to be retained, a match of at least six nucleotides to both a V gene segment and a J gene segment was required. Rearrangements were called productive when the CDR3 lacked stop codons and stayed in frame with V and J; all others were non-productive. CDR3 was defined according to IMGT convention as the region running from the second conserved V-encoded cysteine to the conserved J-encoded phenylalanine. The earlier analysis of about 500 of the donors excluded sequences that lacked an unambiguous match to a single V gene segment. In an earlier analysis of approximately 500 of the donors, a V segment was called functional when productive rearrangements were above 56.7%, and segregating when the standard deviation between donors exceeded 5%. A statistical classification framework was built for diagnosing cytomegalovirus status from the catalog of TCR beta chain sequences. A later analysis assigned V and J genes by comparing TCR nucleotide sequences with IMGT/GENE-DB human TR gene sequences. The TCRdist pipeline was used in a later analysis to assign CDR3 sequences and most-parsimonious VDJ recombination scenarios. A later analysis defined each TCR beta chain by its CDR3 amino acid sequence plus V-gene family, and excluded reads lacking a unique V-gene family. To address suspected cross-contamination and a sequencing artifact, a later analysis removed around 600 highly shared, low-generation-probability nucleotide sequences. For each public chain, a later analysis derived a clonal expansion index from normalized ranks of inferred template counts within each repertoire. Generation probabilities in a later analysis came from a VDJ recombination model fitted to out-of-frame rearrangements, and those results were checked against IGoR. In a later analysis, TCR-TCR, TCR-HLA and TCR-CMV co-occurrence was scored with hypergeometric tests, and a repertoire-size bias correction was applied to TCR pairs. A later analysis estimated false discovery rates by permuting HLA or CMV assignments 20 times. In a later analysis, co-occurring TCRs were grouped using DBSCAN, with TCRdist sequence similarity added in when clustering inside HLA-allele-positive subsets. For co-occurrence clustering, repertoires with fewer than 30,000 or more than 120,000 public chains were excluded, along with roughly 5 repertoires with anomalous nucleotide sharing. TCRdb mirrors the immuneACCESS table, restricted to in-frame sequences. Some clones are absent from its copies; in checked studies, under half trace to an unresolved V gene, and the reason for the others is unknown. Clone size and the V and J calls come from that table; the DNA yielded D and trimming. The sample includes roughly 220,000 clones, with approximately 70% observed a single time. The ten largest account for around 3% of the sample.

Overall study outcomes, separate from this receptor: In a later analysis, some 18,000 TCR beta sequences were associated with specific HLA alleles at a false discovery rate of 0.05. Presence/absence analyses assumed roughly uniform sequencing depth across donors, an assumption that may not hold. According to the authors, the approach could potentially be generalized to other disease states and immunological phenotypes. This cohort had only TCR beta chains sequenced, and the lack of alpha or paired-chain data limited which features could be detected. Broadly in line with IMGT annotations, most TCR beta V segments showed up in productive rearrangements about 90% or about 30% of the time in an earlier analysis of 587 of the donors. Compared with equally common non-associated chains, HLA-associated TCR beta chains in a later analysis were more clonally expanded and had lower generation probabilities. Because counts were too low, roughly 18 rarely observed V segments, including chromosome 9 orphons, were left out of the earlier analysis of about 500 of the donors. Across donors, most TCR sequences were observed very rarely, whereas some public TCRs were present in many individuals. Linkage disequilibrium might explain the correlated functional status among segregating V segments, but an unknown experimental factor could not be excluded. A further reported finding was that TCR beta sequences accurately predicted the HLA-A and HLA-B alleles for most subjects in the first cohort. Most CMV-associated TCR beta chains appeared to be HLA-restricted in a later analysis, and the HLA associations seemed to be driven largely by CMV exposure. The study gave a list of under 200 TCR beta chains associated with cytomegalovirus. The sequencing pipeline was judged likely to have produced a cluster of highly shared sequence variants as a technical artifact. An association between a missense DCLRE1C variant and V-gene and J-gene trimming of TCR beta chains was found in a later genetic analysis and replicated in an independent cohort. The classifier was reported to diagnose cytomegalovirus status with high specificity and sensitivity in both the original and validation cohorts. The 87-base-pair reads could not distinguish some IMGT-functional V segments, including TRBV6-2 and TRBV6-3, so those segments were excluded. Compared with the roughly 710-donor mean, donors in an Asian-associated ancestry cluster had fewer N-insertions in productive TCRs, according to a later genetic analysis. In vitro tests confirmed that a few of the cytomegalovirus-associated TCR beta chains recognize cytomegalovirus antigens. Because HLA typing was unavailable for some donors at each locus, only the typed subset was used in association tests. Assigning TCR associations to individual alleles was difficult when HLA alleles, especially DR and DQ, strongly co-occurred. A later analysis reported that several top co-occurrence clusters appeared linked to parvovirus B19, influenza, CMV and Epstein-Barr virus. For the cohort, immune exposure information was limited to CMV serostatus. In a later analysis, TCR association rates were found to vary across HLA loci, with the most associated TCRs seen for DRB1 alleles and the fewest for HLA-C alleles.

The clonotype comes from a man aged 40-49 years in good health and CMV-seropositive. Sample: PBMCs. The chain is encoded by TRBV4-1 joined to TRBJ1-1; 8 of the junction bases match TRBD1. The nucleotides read TGCGCCAGCAGCCAACTCGGGCAGGGGGCGACTGAAGCTTTCTTT. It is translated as CASSQLGQGATEAFF.